The 17 T cell receptor beta chains given below trace back to one sample, sequenced in a study of blood T cell repertoires in COVID-19. The method was immunoSEQ multiplex PCR; TCRdb's version includes in-frame clones alone and lacks a portion of them. The sample has some 250,000 clones; roughly 90% are singletons. The sample was PBMCs or T cells enriched from blood (not recorded which). The receptors derive from a man in his forties who had recovered from COVID-19.

This clone appeared a few times. V gene TRBV19 combines with J gene TRBJ2-7, with 8 bases identical to TRBD1. The CDR3 extends over 13 amino acids. V lost 5 bases to trimming and J lost 4 bases; unmatched junction nucleotides: 4. Germline V gives CDR1 LNHDA, CDR2 SQIVND (reference sequence). The DNA for the CDR3 is TGTGCCAGTAGTCCCAGGACAGGGTACGAGCAGTACTTC. Translation gives CASSPRTGYEQYF.

The V and J genes are TRBV18 and TRBJ1-1; D is unresolved. Germline lookup yields CDR1 KGHSH and CDR2 LQKENI. Deletions cut 2 bases from V and 1 base from J, with 8 bases between. The CDR3 has 14 residues. In DNA form, the CDR3 reads TGTGCCAGCTCACCAGAGCATCGGAACACTGAAGCTTTCTTT. The encoded protein is CASSPEHRNTEAFF.

This sequence joins TRBV7-3 and TRBJ1-1, with D unresolved. The CDR3 has 15 residues. CDR1 is SGHTA and CDR2 is FQGTGA in the germline V gene. V lost 0 bases to trimming and J lost 2 bases, with 10 bases between them. The CDR3 here is CASSLTLGRNTEAFF. The CDR3 DNA reads as TGTGCCAGCAGCTTAACGCTGGGCCGAAACACTGAAGCTTTCTTT.

This chain links TRBV5-4 with TRBJ2-2; 9 nucleotides match TRBD2. The CDR3 loop spans 16 amino acids. Trimming at V came to 2 bases and at J to 5 bases, leaving 7 bases not matched to a gene. Germline CDR1 is SGHNT and CDR2 is YYREEE (reference sequence). The DNA for the CDR3 is TGTGCCAGCAGCTTTGGTGGACTAGCGATTACCGGGGAGCTGTTTTTT. Its translation is CASSFGGLAITGELFF.

This clone is a singleton in its sample. This rearrangement joins TRBV27 to TRBJ2-5; TRBD1 matches 8 bases. Germline CDR1 reads MNHEY; CDR2 reads SMNVEV (reference sequence). After removal of 6 bases from V and 0 bases from J, the junction contained 12 bases not matched to a gene. The CDR3 runs to 17 residues. This CDR3 reads CASSRGAGGFYQETQYF. The DNA of the CDR3 is TGTGCCAGCAGCAGGGGGGCAGGGGGCTTTTACCAAGAGACCCAGTACTTC.

The chain recombines TRBV5-1 with TRBJ2-7; 7 bases agree with TRBD2. This CDR3 is built from 17 residues. V trimming: 3 bases; J trimming: 3 bases; junction bases outside the gene matches: 15. Germline-derived CDR1 and CDR2 are SGHRS and YFSETQ. The CDR3, as DNA: TGCGCCAGCAGCTCGTCCAGCGGGGTCATCCGATACTACGAGCAGTACTTC. Its translation is CASSSSSGVIRYYEQYF.

The chain joins TRBV11-2 to TRBJ2-3; 9 positions agree with TRBD1. From germline, CDR1 is SGHAT and CDR2 FQNNGV. The CDR3 length is 15 residues. V dropped 4 bases and J dropped 3; count of bases not matched to a gene: 5. The CDR3, as DNA: TGTGCCAGCAGCTCCCGCGGACAGGGGACAGATACGCAGTATTTT. Protein product: CASSSRGQGTDTQYF.

The J gene is TRBJ2-5, the V gene TRBV29-1; 9 nucleotides agree with TRBD1. Germline trimming cut 7 bases from V and 5 bases from J; bases unmatched to any gene: 5. The CDR3 consists of 12 residues. CDR1 is SQVTM and CDR2 is ANQGSEA in the germline V gene. The CDR3 is CSDRDRVETQYF. Here the CDR3 DNA reads TGCAGCGACCGGGACAGGGTGGAGACCCAGTACTTC.

V gene TRBV14 combines with J gene TRBJ1-1; the match to TRBD1 covers 8 bases. Germline values: CDR1 SGHDN, CDR2 FVKESK. The CDR3 sequence is 15 residues long. V trimming: 3 bases; J trimming: 1 base; junction bases outside the gene matches: 4. DNA of the CDR3: TGTGCCAGCAGCCATGAGGACAGGGCGAACACTGAAGCTTTCTTT. Protein: CASSHEDRANTEAFF.

The CDR3, as DNA: TGTGCCAGCAGCCACGGACTAGCGGCATACAATGAGCAGTTCTTC. It specifies CASSHGLAAYNEQFF. The chain carries TRBV27 and TRBJ2-1, with 10 nucleotides matching TRBD2. This CDR3 spans 15 amino acids. CDR1 is MNHEY and CDR2 is SMNVEV in the germline V gene (reference sequence). V was pared by 6 bases and J by 4 bases, with 6 bases of the junction left unmatched.

CDR3 in amino acids: CSVGTPAGGRTEAFF. CDR3 bases: TGCAGCGTGGGGACCCCGGCAGGCGGGAGGACTGAAGCTTTCTTT. This sequence joins TRBV29-1 and TRBJ1-1; the D gene is possibly TRBD1 (5 bases). The CDR3 has 15 amino acids. Deletions cut 6 bases from V and 5 bases from J, with 22 bases between. Germline CDR1 SQVTM, CDR2 ANQGSEA.

The V call is TRBV5-6, the J call TRBJ2-7, with 7 bases identical to TRBD2. J was trimmed by 2 bases and V by 2 bases; bases with no gene match: 7. This CDR3 is 15 amino acids long. Germline V gene sequence: CDR1 SGHDT, CDR2 YYEEEE. The CDR3 nucleotides read TGTGCCAGCAGCTTCTTTACGGGGGGTCCCTACGAGCAGTACTTC. The encoded protein is CASSFFTGGPYEQYF.

This chain uses TRBV5-1 with TRBJ1-2, with 7 bases aligning to TRBD1. The CDR3 contains 13 residues. Losses at the gene ends were 1 base for V and 5 bases for J; bases not matched to a gene: 2. CDR1 is SGHRS and CDR2 is YFSETQ in the germline V gene. CDR3 region: CASSLTGEYGYTF. The DNA for the CDR3 is TGCGCCAGCAGCTTGACAGGGGAGTATGGCTACACCTTC.

The rearrangement uses TRBV24-1 and TRBJ2-5, with a weak D call TRBD1 (5 bases). The V gene lost 6 bases and the J gene lost 0 bases, with 13 bases spanning the gap. The CDR3 runs 15 residues. CDR1 KGHDR and CDR2 SFDVKD come from the germline V gene. CDR3 nucleotides: TGTGCCACCAGTACAGGAAACCTATACCAAGAGACCCAGTACTTC. This codes for CATSTGNLYQETQYF.

This chain links TRBV13 with TRBJ1-2; D ambiguous. V shed 2 bases and J shed 2 bases, with 15 bases lying between them. CDR1 is PRHDT, CDR2 FYEKMQ, per germline (reference sequence). The CDR3 contains 16 residues. CDR3 protein: CASSLKGSRSNYGYTF. In nucleotides, the CDR3 is TGTGCCAGCAGCTTAAAAGGCTCCAGGTCGAACTATGGCTACACCTTC.

In its sample, this clone was seen once. The genes are TRBV6-5 and TRBJ2-1, with 10 bases fitting TRBD2. This CDR3 has 16 amino acids. Germline loops: CDR1 MNHEY, CDR2 SVGAGI. V dropped 0 bases and J dropped 4; count of bases not matched to a gene: 3. CDR3 region: CASSYSGTSEYNEQFF. Here the CDR3 DNA reads TGTGCCAGCAGTTACTCGGGGACTAGCGAGTACAATGAGCAGTTCTTC.

This chain connects TRBV2 to TRBJ2-6, with a possible D match to TRBD1 (6 bases). Trimming shortened V by 5 bases and J by 0 bases, and 20 bases separated the two germline ends. The CDR3 contains 19 residues. Per germline, CDR1 SNHLY and CDR2 FYNNEI. CDR3 nucleotide sequence: TGTGCCAGCAGTCTGGACAGTTTAAACCTAGGCTCTGGGGCCAACGTCCTGACTTTC. This sequence encodes CASSLDSLNLGSGANVLTF.